Listed here are 17 T cell receptor beta chains from one sample, sequenced in a study of Graves' ophthalmopathy and Graves' hyperthyroidism. CDR3 regions of TCR beta were amplified from RNA transcripts. A first-round RT-PCR used HTBI primers, followed by a second-round multiplex PCR. Each CDR3 protein gets one entry after TCRdb re-called the multiplex PCR reads with MiXCR. The repertoire has about 620,000 distinct CDR3 sequences, over 20% of them found once; the top ten carry approximately 7%. The specimen was peripheral blood. These receptors were obtained from a woman aged 18 to 35 with stable Graves' hyperthyroidism. Some clones in this sample may be carry-over from other donors' samples.

The sample holds many counts of this clonotype. One junction end does not reproduce the germline sequence, and a read error may be involved. The chain employs TRBV5-1 and TRBJ2-7, with 8 nucleotides matching TRBD2. This CDR3 region has 14 residues. The germline CDR1 and CDR2 sequences are SGHRS and YFSETQ. Here the CDR3 DNA reads TGTGCCAGCAGTTTACTAGCGGACTCCTACGAGCAGTACTTC. The encoded protein is CASSLLADSYEQYF.

This clonotype was picked up many times. This chain uses TRBV12-3 or TRBV12-4 with TRBJ1-2, with D perhaps TRBD1 (5 bases). The CDR3 is 13 residues long. V lost 5 bases, J lost 6 bases, and 13 bases lay in between. CDR3 sequence: CASSQIPRDGYTF. DNA of the CDR3: TGTGCCAGCAGTCAAATTCCCAGGGATGGCTACACCTTC.

The table lists this clonotype with many counts. The gene calls are TRBV2 and TRBJ1-6, with D possibly matching TRBD1 (6 bases). The V end lost 6 bases, the J end lost 0 bases, and 15 bases lay between the germline ends. Germline-derived CDR1 and CDR2 are SNHLY and FYNNEI. CDR3 length equals 17 residues. The CDR3, as DNA: TGTGCCAGCAGGCCAGGACAGCCCAGCTCCTATAATTCACCCCTCCACTTT. Encoded protein: CASRPGQPSSYNSPLHF.

This clonotype was detected many times. The chain has TRBV28 and TRBJ2-7; possibly TRBD1 for D (5 bases). The CDR3 sequence is 14 residues long. Trimming removed 5 bases from V and 4 bases from J, with 15 bases in between. Germline V gene sequence: CDR1 MDHEN, CDR2 SYDVKM. The CDR3 spells CASSQLTRVYEQYF. As DNA, the CDR3 is TGTGCCAGCAGTCAACTAACCAGGGTTTACGAGCAGTACTTC.

This clonotype was seen repeatedly, ten times or more. The chain recombines TRBV7-8 with TRBJ2-2; D uncertain. The CDR3 is 16 residues long. Germline CDR1 reads SGHVS; CDR2 reads FQNEAQ. The ends were cut back, 7 bases at V and 2 bases at J, with 17 bases in the middle. Here the CDR3 reads CASISRNRLNTGELFF. The CDR3 DNA sequence: TGTGCCAGCATCAGTCGGAATCGGCTAAACACCGGGGAGCTGTTTTTT.

This clonotype was observed many times. The chain links TRBV28 to TRBJ2-7; tentatively, D is TRBD2 (6 bases). Looked up from germline, CDR1 is MDHEN and CDR2 is SYDVKM. This CDR3 comprises 12 residues. Between the trimmed V and J ends, which lost 2 bases and 6 bases, there was a span of 8 bases. CDR3 bases: TGTGCCAGCAGTTTAGGGGAGGTCGAGCAGTACTTC. It yields the protein CASSLGEVEQYF.

This clonotype was recorded at least ten times. The rearrangement links TRBV28 to TRBJ1-5; weak D call: TRBD1 (5 bases). This CDR3 is built from 14 residues. Germline-derived CDR1 and CDR2 are MDHEN and SYDVKM. The V end lost 5 bases, the J end lost 6 bases, and 14 bases lay between the germline ends. This CDR3 is CASSPFGGVQPQHF. CDR3 nucleotide sequence: TGTGCCAGCAGTCCCTTTGGAGGGGTTCAGCCCCAGCATTTT.

This chain uses TRBV20-1 with TRBJ1-5, with D unclear. The CDR3 consists of 13 residues. Germline lookup yields CDR1 DFQATT and CDR2 SNEGSKA (reference sequence). Trimming left V 1 base short and J 3 bases short, with 7 bases between. The DNA of the CDR3 is TGCAGTGCTAGAGTCTTGGACAATCAGCCCCAGCATTTT. This sequence encodes CSARVLDNQPQHF.

V usage is TRBV12-3 or TRBV12-4 and J usage is TRBJ1-1; D gene uncertain. The CDR3 extends over 13 amino acids. The V end lost 0 bases, the J end lost 8 bases, and 10 bases lay between the germline ends. The CDR3 DNA sequence: TGTGCCAGCAGTTTAGCGCTAATTGGGGAAGCTTTCTTT. Its translation is CASSLALIGEAFF.

This clonotype was seen ten or more times. This chain uses TRBV12-3 or TRBV12-4 with TRBJ1-2; D is uncertain. The ends were cut back, 2 bases at V and 8 bases at J, with 12 bases in the middle. CDR3 size: 13 residues. CDR3 sequence: CASSLRAVSGYTF. In DNA, the CDR3 is TGTGCCAGCAGTTTAAGGGCAGTTAGCGGCTACACCTTC.

In its sample, this clonotype was seen many times. This chain connects TRBV7-3 to TRBJ1-6, with 7 positions matching TRBD1. The CDR3 covers 14 residues. Germline assignment: CDR1 SGHTA and CDR2 FQGTGA. The ends lost 3 bases at V and 9 bases at J; junction bases unmatched: 5. CDR3 amino acids: CASSFTGVGSPLHF. The CDR3 bases are TGTGCCAGCAGCTTTACAGGGGTGGGTTCACCCCTCCACTTT.

This clonotype was seen ten or more times. The chain is built from TRBV24-1 and TRBJ2-5, with 7 positions matching TRBD2. This CDR3 has 17 residues. With V trimmed by 0 bases and J by 3 bases, 9 bases remained unmatched. Looked up from germline, CDR1 is KGHDR and CDR2 is SFDVKD. The CDR3 region has the DNA TGTGCCACCAGTGATTTGCCCCCCCGGGGGGAGGAAGAGACCCAGTACTTC. Translation: CATSDLPPRGEEETQYF.

This chain links TRBV18 with TRBJ2-5, with 9 bases aligning to TRBD2. With V trimmed by 5 bases and J by 2 bases, 12 bases remained unmatched. This CDR3 comprises 17 residues. Germline V gives CDR1 KGHSH, CDR2 LQKENI. The CDR3: CASSSSPPAGGQETQYF. The CDR3, as DNA: TGTGCCAGCTCATCAAGCCCCCCCGCGGGGGGGCAAGAGACCCAGTACTTC.

This clonotype was recorded many times. The CDR3 DNA reads TGTGCCAGCAGCGTAGGGGGGACAGTTACCTACGAGCAGTACTTC. Encoded protein: CASSVGGTVTYEQYF. The chain employs TRBV9 and TRBJ2-7; 7 bases agree with TRBD1. Per germline, CDR1 SGDLS and CDR2 YYNGEE. V gave up 0 bases and J gave up 2 bases; unmatched junction bases: 5. The CDR3 is 15 amino acids.

J is TRBJ2-7 and V is TRBV6-1; TRBD1 matches 7 bases. The CDR3 length is 14 residues. The trim removed 3 bases at V and 4 bases at J, leaving 6 bases unmatched. Per germline, CDR1 MNHNS and CDR2 SASEGT. The CDR3 loop is CASSDDRVSYEQYF. CDR3 nucleotide sequence: TGTGCCAGCAGTGATGACAGGGTGTCGTACGAGCAGTACTTC.

This rearrangement joins TRBV6-1 to TRBJ1-1; D might be TRBD1 (5 bases). Per germline, CDR1 MNHNS and CDR2 SASEGT. CDR3 length: 15 residues. V dropped 8 bases and J dropped 2 bases, with 18 bases sitting between them. CDR3 sequence reads: CASASLSGTNTEAFF. CDR3 coding DNA: TGTGCCAGCGCCTCCCTCTCCGGGACTAACACTGAAGCTTTCTTT.

This clonotype appeared many times. The chain carries TRBV12-3 or TRBV12-4 and TRBJ2-5; no clear D. The CDR3 contains 15 residues. Trimming left V 7 bases short and J 4 bases short, with 19 bases between. CDR3 DNA sequence: TGTGCCAGCACTCCAAATAAGGGCGGCAGAGAGACCCAGTACTTC. This translates into CASTPNKGGRETQYF.